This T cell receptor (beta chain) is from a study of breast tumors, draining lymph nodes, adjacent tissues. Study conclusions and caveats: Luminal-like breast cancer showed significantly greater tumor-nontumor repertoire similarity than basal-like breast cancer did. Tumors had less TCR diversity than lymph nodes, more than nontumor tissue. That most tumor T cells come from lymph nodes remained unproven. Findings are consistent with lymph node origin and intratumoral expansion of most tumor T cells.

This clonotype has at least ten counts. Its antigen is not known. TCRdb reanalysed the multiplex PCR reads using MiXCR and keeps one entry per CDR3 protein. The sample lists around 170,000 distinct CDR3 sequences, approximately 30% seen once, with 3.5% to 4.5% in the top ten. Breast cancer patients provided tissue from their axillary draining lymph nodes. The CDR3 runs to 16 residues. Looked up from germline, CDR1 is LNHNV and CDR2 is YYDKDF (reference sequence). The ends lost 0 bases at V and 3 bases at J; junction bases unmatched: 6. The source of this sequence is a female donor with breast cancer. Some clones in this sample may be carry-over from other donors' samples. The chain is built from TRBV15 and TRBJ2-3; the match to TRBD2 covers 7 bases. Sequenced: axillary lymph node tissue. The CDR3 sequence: CATSRDRVAGTDTQYF. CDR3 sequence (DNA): TGTGCCACCAGCAGAGATCGGGTAGCGGGTACAGATACGCAGTATTTT.